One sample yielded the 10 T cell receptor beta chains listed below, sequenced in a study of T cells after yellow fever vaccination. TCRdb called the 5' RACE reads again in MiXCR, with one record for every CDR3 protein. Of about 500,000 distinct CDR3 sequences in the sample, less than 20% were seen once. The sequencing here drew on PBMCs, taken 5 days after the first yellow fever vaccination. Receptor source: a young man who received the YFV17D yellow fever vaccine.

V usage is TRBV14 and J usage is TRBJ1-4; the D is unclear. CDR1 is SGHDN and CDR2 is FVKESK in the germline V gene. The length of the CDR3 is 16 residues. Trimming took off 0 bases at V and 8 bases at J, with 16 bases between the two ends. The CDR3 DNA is TGTGCCAGCAGCCAAGATTTAGGCGTTGTCGTGGAAAAACTGTTTTTT. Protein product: CASSQDLGVVVEKLFF.

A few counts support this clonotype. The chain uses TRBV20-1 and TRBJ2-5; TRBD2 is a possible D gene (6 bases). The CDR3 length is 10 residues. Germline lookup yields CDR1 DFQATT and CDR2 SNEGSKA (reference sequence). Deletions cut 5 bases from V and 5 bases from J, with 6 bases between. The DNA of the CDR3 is TGCAGTGCTCTAGCGGAGACCCAGTACTTC. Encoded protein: CSALAETQYF.

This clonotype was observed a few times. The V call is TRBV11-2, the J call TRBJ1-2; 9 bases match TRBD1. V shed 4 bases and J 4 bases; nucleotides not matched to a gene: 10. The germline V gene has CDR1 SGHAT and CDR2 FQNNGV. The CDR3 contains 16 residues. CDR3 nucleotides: TGTGCCAGCAGCTCACCCTCGGGACAGGGCTTCTATGGCTACACCTTC. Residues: CASSSPSGQGFYGYTF.

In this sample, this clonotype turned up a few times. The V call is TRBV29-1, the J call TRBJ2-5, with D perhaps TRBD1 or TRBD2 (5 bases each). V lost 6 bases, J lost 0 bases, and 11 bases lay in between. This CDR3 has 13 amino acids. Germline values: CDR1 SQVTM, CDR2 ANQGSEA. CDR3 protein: CSVERGDQETQYF. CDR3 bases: TGCAGCGTCGAGAGGGGAGACCAAGAGACCCAGTACTTC. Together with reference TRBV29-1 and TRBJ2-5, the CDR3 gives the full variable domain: SAVISQKPSRDICQRGTSLTIQCQVDSQVTMMFWYRQQPGQSLTLIATANQGSEATYESGFVIDKFPISRPNLTFSTLTVSNMSPEDSSIYLCSVERGDQETQYFGPGTRLLVL.

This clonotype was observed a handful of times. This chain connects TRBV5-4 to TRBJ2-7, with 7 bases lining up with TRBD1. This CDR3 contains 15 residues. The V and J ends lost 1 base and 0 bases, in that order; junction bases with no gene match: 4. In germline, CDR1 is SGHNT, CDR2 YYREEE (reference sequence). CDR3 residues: CASSLPGTDSYEQYF. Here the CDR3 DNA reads TGTGCCAGCAGCTTGCCTGGGACAGACTCCTACGAGCAGTACTTC. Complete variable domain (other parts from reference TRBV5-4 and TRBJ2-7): ETGVTQSPTHLIKTRGQQVTLRCSSQSGHNTVSWYQQALGQGPQFIFQYYREEENGRGNFPPRFSGLQFPNYSSELNVNALELDDSALYLCASSLPGTDSYEQYFGPGTRLTVT.

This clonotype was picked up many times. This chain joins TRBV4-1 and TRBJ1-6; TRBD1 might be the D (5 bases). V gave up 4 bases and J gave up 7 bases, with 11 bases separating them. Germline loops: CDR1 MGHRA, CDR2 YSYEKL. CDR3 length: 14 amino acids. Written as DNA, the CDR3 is TGCGCCAGCAGCCCGCAGGGTCCCAATTCACCCCTCCACTTT. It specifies CASSPQGPNSPLHF.

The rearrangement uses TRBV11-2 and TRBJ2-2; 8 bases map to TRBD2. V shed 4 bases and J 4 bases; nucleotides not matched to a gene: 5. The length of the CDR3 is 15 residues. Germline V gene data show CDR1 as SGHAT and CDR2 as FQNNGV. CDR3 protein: CASSWDGGGTGELFF. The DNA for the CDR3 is TGTGCCAGCAGCTGGGACGGGGGGGGCACCGGGGAGCTGTTTTTT.

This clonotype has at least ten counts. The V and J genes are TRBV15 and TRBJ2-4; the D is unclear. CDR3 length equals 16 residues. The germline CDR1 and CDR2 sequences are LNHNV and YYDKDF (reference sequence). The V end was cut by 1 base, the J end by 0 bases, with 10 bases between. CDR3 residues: CATSRVTGLAKNIQYF. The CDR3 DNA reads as TGTGCCACCAGCAGAGTGACGGGCTTAGCCAAAAACATTCAGTACTTC.

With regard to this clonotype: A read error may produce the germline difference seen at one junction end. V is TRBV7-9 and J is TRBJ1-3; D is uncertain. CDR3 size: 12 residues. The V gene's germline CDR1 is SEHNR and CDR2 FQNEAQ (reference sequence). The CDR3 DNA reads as TGTGCCAGCAGGGTAGACGGGCAGGTCTCCCTTTTT. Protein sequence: CASRVDGQVSLF.

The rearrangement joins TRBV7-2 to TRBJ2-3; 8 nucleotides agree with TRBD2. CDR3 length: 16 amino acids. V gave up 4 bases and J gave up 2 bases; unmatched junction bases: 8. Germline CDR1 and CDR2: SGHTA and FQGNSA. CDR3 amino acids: CASSSGTSVITDTQYF. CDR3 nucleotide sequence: TGTGCCAGCAGCTCTGGGACTAGTGTAATCACAGATACGCAGTATTTT. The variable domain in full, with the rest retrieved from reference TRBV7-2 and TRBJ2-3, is GAGVSQSPSNKVTEKGKDVELRCDPISGHTALYWYRQSLGQGLEFLIYFQGNSAPDKSGLPSDRFSAERTGGSVSTLTIQRTQQEDSAVYLCASSSGTSVITDTQYFGPGTRLTVL.